Listed here is a single T cell receptor beta chain. Its target is unknown. The data are from a study of cytomegalovirus exposure and HLA in healthy donors. The germline V gene has CDR1 WNHNN and CDR2 SYGVQD (reference sequence). The CDR3 spans 15 residues. Study results and limitations: For most TCR beta V segments, an earlier analysis put the productive rate at about 87% or about 30% of the time. Most TCR sequences proved rare, with some public TCRs found in many donors. Common viral pathogens were later found to be apparently linked to several of the most significant clusters. Confirmation in vitro established that a few CMV-associated chains were specific for CMV antigens.

Vbeta (60) and Jbeta (13) primers were used in the PCR. Clones were read by immunoSEQ multiplex PCR, and TCRdb kept only the in-frame ones, dropping some. The sample has over 150,000 clones, roughly four fifths seen once. The source material was PBMCs. This TCR came from a male donor in good health and CMV-seropositive. This chain links TRBV10-1 with TRBJ2-5, with 11 bases matching TRBD2. TRBJ2-7 matches the DNA end more closely, so the J call is doubtful. The CDR3 bases are TGCGCCAGCAGTAATCTAGCGGGGGGATCCTACGAGCAGTACTTC. Its protein product is CASSNLAGGSYEQYF.